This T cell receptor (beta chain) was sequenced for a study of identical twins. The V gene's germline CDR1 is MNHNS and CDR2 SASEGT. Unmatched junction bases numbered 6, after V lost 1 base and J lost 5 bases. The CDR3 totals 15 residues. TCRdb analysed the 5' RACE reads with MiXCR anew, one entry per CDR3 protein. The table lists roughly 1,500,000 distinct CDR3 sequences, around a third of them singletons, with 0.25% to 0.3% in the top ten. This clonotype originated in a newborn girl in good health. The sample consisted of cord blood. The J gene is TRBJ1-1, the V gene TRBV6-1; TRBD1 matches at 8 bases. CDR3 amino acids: CASSEGTGRWTEAFF. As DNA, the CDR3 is TGTGCCAGCAGTGAAGGGACAGGGAGGTGGACTGAAGCTTTCTTT.